This T cell receptor beta chain was recorded in a study of OX40 agonist ivuxolimab in advanced cancers. Study summary: Patients with prior anti-PD-1, anti-PD-L1 or anti-CTLA-4 therapy were eligible; less than 50% had some. Partial responses occurred in three patients (one hepatocellular carcinoma, two cutaneous melanoma). Points from the study as a whole: Low clonal expansion, among the lowest seen, marked partial responders at 0.1-3.0 mg/kg.

Only in-frame clones appear in the TCRdb table, and some are missing; sequencing was by immunoSEQ multiplex PCR. Of about 61,000 clones listed, around 89% are singletons. Concerning this clone itself: Antigen: not known.

V was trimmed by 5 bases and J by 0 bases, leaving 14 bases between them. This CDR3 has 16 residues. Germline V gene data show CDR1 as LNHDA and CDR2 as SQIVND (reference sequence). This clonotype originated in an adult with an advanced solid tumor such as melanoma, head and neck, liver or kidney cancer. The sample in question was CD4+ or CD8+ T cells sorted from blood, obtained in a trial of the OX40 agonist ivuxolimab. The genes are TRBV19 and TRBJ2-1; a weak D match, TRBD2 (6 bases). CDR3 sequence: CASSVIADSSYNEQFF. DNA for the CDR3: TGTGCCAGTAGTGTGATAGCGGATAGCTCCTACAATGAGCAGTTCTTC.